Following are 30 T cell receptor beta chains from one sample sequenced in a study of cytomegalovirus exposure and HLA in healthy donors. This PCR relied on a set of 60 Vbeta primers and 13 Jbeta primers. Generated by immunoSEQ multiplex PCR, the TCRdb table keeps only in-frame clones and is missing some. The sample carries 150,000 to 200,000 clones, around 81% recorded once. Sequencing was performed on PBMCs. These TCRs come from a man between 18 and 35 years old in good health and CMV-seronegative.

The CDR3 here is CASSPAWGGGDYGYTF. DNA of the CDR3: TGTGCCAGCAGCCCAGCGTGGGGGGGCGGGGACTATGGCTACACCTTC. The J gene is TRBJ1-2, the V gene TRBV7-6; possibly TRBD1 for D (6 bases). Trimming pared 5 bases from V and 3 bases from J, leaving 19 bases between. The germline V gene encodes CDR1 SGHVS and CDR2 FNYEAQ. CDR3 length: 16 residues.

For the CDR3, the DNA is TGTGCCAGCAGCCCAATTGGAGCCTCCTACGAGCAGTACTTC. Amino acids: CASSPIGASYEQYF. The chain carries TRBV7-8 and TRBJ2-7; D ambiguous. Deletions cut 5 bases from V and 0 bases from J, with 11 bases between. This CDR3 contains 14 residues. Germline V gene sequence: CDR1 SGHVS, CDR2 FQNEAQ.

The chain recombines TRBV7-2 with TRBJ2-7; possibly TRBD1 for D (5 bases). With 5 bases removed from V and 2 bases from J, the gap between germline ends came to 16 bases. The germline CDR1 and CDR2 sequences are SGHTA and FQGNSA. The CDR3 spans 15 residues. CDR3 region: CASSPLTVATYEQYF. In DNA, the CDR3 is TGTGCCAGCAGCCCGTTGACAGTCGCAACCTACGAGCAGTACTTC.

The chain links TRBV7-9 to TRBJ2-1, with 9 bases matching TRBD2. The length of the CDR3 is 15 residues. The trim removed 1 base at V and 5 bases at J, leaving 3 bases unmatched. The germline gives CDR1 SEHNR, CDR2 FQNEAQ (reference sequence). The CDR3 DNA is TGTGCCAGCAGCTTAGTAGCGGGGGAGGACAATGAGCAGTTCTTC. This encodes CASSLVAGEDNEQFF.

The rearrangement joins TRBV6-5 to TRBJ1-6; TRBD1 might be the D (5 bases). Germline V CDR1 and CDR2: MNHEY, SVGAGI. The CDR3 length is 15 residues. Trimming stripped 2 bases from V and 11 bases from J, with 16 bases between. This CDR3 is CASSYGQDKWPPLHF. The CDR3 nucleotides read TGTGCCAGCAGTTACGGGCAGGACAAGTGGCCACCCCTCCACTTT.

J is TRBJ2-7 and V is TRBV7-8; 10 positions agree with TRBD2. From germline, CDR1 is SGHVS and CDR2 FQNEAQ. V gave up 0 bases and J gave up 0 bases; unmatched junction bases: 2. The CDR3 is made up of 16 amino acids. The CDR3 loop is CASSLALAGDSYEQYF. The CDR3 DNA is TGTGCCAGCAGCTTAGCCCTAGCGGGAGACTCCTACGAGCAGTACTTC.

This rearrangement joins TRBV10-1 to TRBJ2-3; D uncertain. Trimming left V 0 bases short and J 0 bases short, with 4 bases between. This CDR3 has 14 amino acids. CDR1 and CDR2 from the germline V gene are WNHNN and SYGVQD (reference sequence). The CDR3 protein is CASSESLSTDTQYF. CDR3 DNA: TGCGCCAGCAGTGAGTCGTTAAGCACAGATACGCAGTATTTT.

This sequence joins TRBV7-9 and TRBJ2-3; D gene ambiguous. There are 13 residues in the CDR3. The V end lost 3 bases, the J end lost 4 bases, and 8 bases lay between the germline ends. Germline V lookup: CDR1 SEHNR, CDR2 FQNEAQ (reference sequence). The CDR3 nucleotides are TGTGCCAGCAGCTTGAACGGAGCAGATACGCAGTATTTT. Its translation: CASSLNGADTQYF.

This clone was recorded only once. The chain carries TRBV4-3 and TRBJ2-7, with a tentative D call TRBD2 (5 bases). This CDR3 is built from 13 residues. V lost 4 bases and J 0 bases, leaving 7 bases between the germline ends. Germline loops: CDR1 LGHNA, CDR2 YSLEER. The CDR3 protein is CASSLEVSYEQYF. CDR3 in DNA: TGCGCCAGCAGCCTGGAGGTCTCCTACGAGCAGTACTTC.

CDR3 loop: CATSFARLGQGRDEQFF. DNA of the CDR3: TGTGCCACCAGCTTCGCTCGCCTCGGACAGGGGAGGGATGAGCAGTTCTTC. The chain uses TRBV15 and TRBJ2-1; TRBD1 agrees at 9 bases. V lost 5 bases and J lost 8; bases outside the gene matches: 16. Germline loops: CDR1 LNHNV, CDR2 YYDKDF (reference sequence). This CDR3 comprises 17 residues.

The chain is built from TRBV5-4 and TRBJ2-3; D is possibly TRBD2 (6 bases). Trimming took off 3 bases at V and 5 bases at J, with 16 bases between the two ends. This CDR3 has 15 amino acids. Germline CDR1 is SGHNT and CDR2 is YYREEE (reference sequence). The CDR3 DNA reads as TGTGCCAGCAGCTCTAAGGTGGGAGGAGTAGATACGCAGTATTTT. Residues: CASSSKVGGVDTQYF.

The chain joins TRBV7-3 to TRBJ2-1; D remains unclear. Germline V gene data show CDR1 as SGHTA and CDR2 as FQGTGA. Trimming shortened V by 5 bases and J by 4 bases, and 15 bases separated the two germline ends. CDR3 size: 15 residues. The CDR3 DNA follows: TGTGCCAGCAGCCCGGCGGCTACTACTTACAATGAGCAGTTCTTC. Translated, it gives CASSPAATTYNEQFF. The variable domain in full, completed from reference TRBV7-3 and TRBJ2-1, reads GAGVSQTPSNKVTEKGKYVELRCDPISGHTALYWYRQSLGQGPEFLIYFQGTGAADDSGLPNDRFFAVRPEGSVSTLKIQRTERGDSAVYLCASSPAATTYNEQFFGPGTRLTVL.

The table lists this clone with a few counts. The chain uses TRBV2 and TRBJ2-5; a possible D gene is TRBD1 (5 bases). Germline V lookup: CDR1 SNHLY, CDR2 FYNNEI. This CDR3 has 15 amino acids. Trimming shortened V by 3 bases and J by 4 bases, and 15 bases separated the two germline ends. Here the CDR3 DNA reads TGTGCCAGCAGTGACAGGCAGGGCGGTGGAGAGACCCAGTACTTC. Translating gives CASSDRQGGGETQYF.

The chain carries TRBV19 and TRBJ2-3, with 8 bases identical to TRBD1. With V trimmed by 3 bases and J by 1 base, 3 bases remained unmatched. This CDR3 has 15 residues. Germline V gene lookup returns CDR1 LNHDA and CDR2 SQIVND (reference sequence). CDR3 protein: CASSISGGGTDTQYF. CDR3 bases: TGTGCCAGTAGTATCTCAGGGGGCGGCACAGATACGCAGTATTTT. Full variable domain (remainder filled in from reference TRBV19 and TRBJ2-3): DGGITQSPKYLFRKEGQNVTLSCEQNLNHDAMYWYRQDPGQGLRLIYYSQIVNDFQKGDIAEGYSVSREKKESFPLTVTSAQKNPTAFYLCASSISGGGTDTQYFGPGTRLTVL.

J is TRBJ1-3 and V is TRBV9; TRBD1 is a possible D gene (5 bases). Per germline, CDR1 SGDLS and CDR2 YYNGEE. Between the trimmed V and J ends, which lost 5 bases and 2 bases, there was a span of 8 bases. This CDR3 is built from 13 residues. The CDR3 bases are TGTGCCAGCAGAGGGGCGGCTGGAAACACCATATATTTT. This sequence encodes CASRGAAGNTIYF.

V gene TRBV9 combines with J gene TRBJ2-7; no firm D call. The CDR3 length is 14 residues. Trimming shortened V by 2 bases and J by 1 base, and 10 bases separated the two germline ends. CDR1 and CDR2 (germline): SGDLS, YYNGEE. The chain's CDR3 is CASSVGDISYEQYF. As DNA, the CDR3 is TGTGCCAGCAGCGTCGGTGACATATCCTACGAGCAGTACTTC.

The rearrangement joins TRBV11-3 to TRBJ2-5; the match to TRBD2 covers 9 bases. There are 16 residues in the CDR3. The germline V gene encodes CDR1 SGHNT and CDR2 YENEEA. Losses at the gene ends were 5 bases for V and 4 bases for J; bases not matched to a gene: 11. The CDR3 loop reads CASSPTDPSGAETQYF. The CDR3 DNA reads as TGTGCCAGCAGCCCCACGGACCCTAGCGGGGCAGAGACCCAGTACTTC.

This clone has more than one count but fewer than ten. This chain uses TRBV7-2 with TRBJ2-1; 14 bases are shared with TRBD2. After removal of 2 bases from V and 5 bases from J, the junction contained 11 bases not matched to a gene. The CDR3 sequence is 19 residues long. Germline lookup yields CDR1 SGHTA and CDR2 FQGNSA. The CDR3 sequence: CASSLKPRLAGGSDNEQFF. DNA of the CDR3: TGTGCCAGCAGCTTAAAGCCCAGACTAGCGGGGGGGTCAGACAATGAGCAGTTCTTC. Full variable domain (missing parts from reference TRBV7-2 and TRBJ2-1): GAGVSQSPSNKVTEKGKDVELRCDPISGHTALYWYRQSLGQGLEFLIYFQGNSAPDKSGLPSDRFSAERTGGSVSTLTIQRTQQEDSAVYLCASSLKPRLAGGSDNEQFFGPGTRLTVL.

This clone was recorded once. V usage is TRBV19 and J usage is TRBJ2-1; possibly TRBD2 for D (6 bases). V gave up 3 bases and J gave up 9 bases, with 12 bases separating them. This CDR3 is built from 13 residues. Germline CDR1 is LNHDA and CDR2 is SQIVND (reference sequence). The CDR3 sequence: CASSIWASAEQFF. The CDR3 nucleotides read TGTGCCAGTAGTATTTGGGCTAGCGCTGAGCAGTTCTTC.

V is TRBV19 and J is TRBJ1-3; no reliable D call. Trimming removed 3 bases at V and 3 bases at J, with 3 bases between. Germline V CDR1 and CDR2: LNHDA, SQIVND (reference sequence). The CDR3 runs 12 residues. CDR3 sequence (DNA): TGTGCCAGTAGTATGAGTGGAAACACCATATATTTT. Translation: CASSMSGNTIYF.

The V gene is TRBV5-3, the J gene TRBJ2-1; 12 nucleotides match TRBD2. TRBV5-3 is reported as an ORF; its role is uncertain. This CDR3 has 14 residues. With 8 bases clipped from V and 8 bases from J, the junction kept 8 bases outside the gene matches. In DNA form, the CDR3 reads TGTGCCAGTAAACGGACTAGCGGGACCTATGAGCAGTTCTTC. Translation: CASKRTSGTYEQFF.

The chain recombines TRBV11-1 with TRBJ2-2, with 7 positions matching TRBD2. Germline V lookup: CDR1 SGHAT, CDR2 FQDESV (reference sequence). The CDR3 totals 15 residues. Trimming took 3 bases from V and 6 from J; bases not matched to a gene: 7. As DNA, the CDR3 is TGTGCCAGCAGCTTTTTATCGCGGGAGTCCGGGGAGCTGTTTTTT. Encoded protein: CASSFLSRESGELFF.

This sequence joins TRBV2 and TRBJ1-1; 8 bases map to TRBD1. The CDR3 loop spans 14 amino acids. Per the germline V gene, CDR1 is SNHLY and CDR2 is FYNNEI. Losses at the gene ends were 2 bases for V and 6 bases for J; bases not matched to a gene: 5. The CDR3 DNA follows: TGTGCCAGCAGTGAATCAGGGGGCGGTTCTGAAGCTTTCTTT. Its translation: CASSESGGGSEAFF.

The chain has TRBV6-1 and TRBJ2-7; 8 nucleotides match TRBD1. After removal of 7 bases from V and 2 bases from J, the junction contained 7 bases not matched to a gene. This CDR3 contains 14 residues. Per germline, CDR1 MNHNS and CDR2 SASEGT. CDR3 in DNA: TGTGCCAGCAACCTGGGACAGGCGACCTACGAGCAGTACTTC. It translates to CASNLGQATYEQYF.

The chain combines TRBV7-9 with TRBJ2-7; a weak D match, TRBD2 (6 bases). Germline V lookup: CDR1 SEHNR, CDR2 FQNEAQ (reference sequence). Deletions cut 3 bases from V and 4 bases from J, with 16 bases between. The length of the CDR3 is 15 residues. The CDR3 protein is CASSFGAGGAYEQYF. As DNA, the CDR3 is TGTGCCAGCAGCTTTGGGGCCGGCGGGGCTTACGAGCAGTACTTC.

The chain combines TRBV6-5 with TRBJ2-7; 9 bases align to TRBD1. The CDR3 covers 16 residues. V dropped 4 bases and J dropped 5; count of bases not matched to a gene: 12. Germline V gene lookup returns CDR1 MNHEY and CDR2 SVGAGI. The CDR3 loop is CASSSLSGTGSHEQYF. The CDR3 bases are TGTGCCAGCAGTTCGCTAAGTGGGACAGGGTCCCACGAGCAGTACTTC.

V and J are TRBV19 and TRBJ2-7; unclear D gene. Germline-derived CDR1 and CDR2 are LNHDA and SQIVND (reference sequence). V was cut by 5 bases and J by 0 bases, with 11 bases left in between. There are 14 residues in the CDR3. CDR3 bases: TGTGCCAGTAGTTCTGTCAGACACTCCTACGAGCAGTACTTC. Its protein is CASSSVRHSYEQYF.

V gene TRBV9 combines with J gene TRBJ2-5; D unclear. The tail of the sequence fits TRBJ2-7 better, so the J call may be wrong. The CDR3 is 13 residues long. CDR1 is SGDLS, CDR2 YYNGEE, per germline. CDR3 sequence: CASSSAGFNEQYF. The CDR3 region has the DNA TGTGCCAGCTCCTCGGCAGGCTTCAACGAGCAGTACTTC.

This chain connects TRBV2 to TRBJ1-1, with 7 positions matching TRBD1. The V segment lost 7 bases and the J segment 5 bases; nucleotides outside the gene matches: 7. The CDR3 has 13 amino acids. Per germline, CDR1 SNHLY and CDR2 FYNNEI. The CDR3 region is CASIRTGETEAFF. In nucleotides, the CDR3 is TGTGCCAGCATTAGGACAGGCGAAACTGAAGCTTTCTTT. Full variable domain (missing parts from reference TRBV2 and TRBJ1-1): EPEVTQTPSHQVTQMGQEVILRCVPISNHLYFYWYRQILGQKVEFLVSFYNNEISEKSEIFDDQFSVERPDGSNFTLKIRSTKLEDSAMYFCASIRTGETEAFFGQGTRLTVV.

This rearrangement joins TRBV18 to TRBJ2-2; TRBD1 is a possible D gene (5 bases). The germline CDR1 and CDR2 sequences are KGHSH and LQKENI. The CDR3 has 15 amino acids. The ends were cut back, 1 base at V and 2 bases at J, with 8 bases in the middle. The CDR3 DNA sequence: TGTGCCAGCTCACCACTTGACAGCAACACCGGGGAGCTGTTTTTT. This translates into CASSPLDSNTGELFF.